The 23 T cell receptor beta chains in this list originate from one sample, sequenced in a study of T cell responses to AZD1222 COVID-19 vaccine (dated by TCRdb to the early 2020s). The protocol used for the library was the immunoSEQ multiplex PCR assay. This immuneACCESS table, as held by TCRdb, lists in-frame sequences with V and J called but not all clones. Of the missing ones, under half trace to an unresolved V gene in checked studies; the others have no known cause. This sample has 100,000 to 150,000 clones in its table, and 65% to 90% of those were observed once. The top ten constitute 27% of the sample. This specimen's time point label, per the study, means: about 28 days (+/-7) after the second vaccine dose. The sequences come from peripheral blood, collected 28 days after the second AZD1222 dose. These receptors all come from an adult who received the AZD1222 COVID-19 vaccine.

The rearrangement uses TRBV5-1 and TRBJ2-7; TRBD1 matches at 8 bases. CDR1 is SGHRS, CDR2 YFSETQ, per germline. The CDR3 is made up of 16 amino acids. The J segment lost 4 bases and the V segment lost 0 bases, leaving 9 bases of the junction unmatched. CDR3 amino acids: CASSLEGPGGTYEQYF. In nucleotides, the CDR3 is TGCGCCAGCAGCTTGGAGGGGCCAGGGGGCACGTACGAGCAGTACTTC.

In its sample, this clone was seen a few times. This chain joins TRBV2 and TRBJ2-4, with 10 nucleotides matching TRBD1. CDR1 is SNHLY, CDR2 FYNNEI, per germline. With 7 bases clipped from V and 2 bases from J, the junction kept 11 bases outside the gene matches. This CDR3 comprises 17 residues. The CDR3 DNA sequence: TGTGCCAGCACCCGCAGACAGGGGGCGCTAACCAAAAACATTCAGTACTTC. It yields the protein CASTRRQGALTKNIQYF. The full variable domain, with the rest looked up from reference TRBV2 and TRBJ2-4, is EPEVTQTPSHQVTQMGQEVILRCVPISNHLYFYWYRQILGQKVEFLVSFYNNEISEKSEIFDDQFSVERPDGSNFTLKIRSTKLEDSAMYFCASTRRQGALTKNIQYFGAGTRLSVL.

J is TRBJ2-7 and V is TRBV6-2 or TRBV6-3, with 10 bases that match TRBD1. This CDR3 comprises 15 residues. Germline V lookup: CDR1 MNHEY, CDR2 SVGEGT. Germline trimming cut 1 base from V and 5 bases from J; bases unmatched to any gene: 5. The CDR3 DNA follows: TGTGCCAGCAGTTACTGGGACAGGGGTTCCCACGAGCAGTACTTC. Encoded protein: CASSYWDRGSHEQYF.

The J gene is TRBJ1-2, the V gene TRBV19; D might be TRBD1 (5 bases). The length of the CDR3 is 15 residues. The germline V gene has CDR1 LNHDA and CDR2 SQIVND (reference sequence). Trimming cost V 5 bases and J 6 bases, with 19 bases left between them. The CDR3 DNA reads as TGTGCCAGTAGTGTGGGGAGGGGAGTCGTGGATGGCTACACCTTC. Residues: CASSVGRGVVDGYTF. Combining the CDR3 with reference TRBV19 and TRBJ1-2 gives the whole variable domain DGGITQSPKYLFRKEGQNVTLSCEQNLNHDAMYWYRQDPGQGLRLIYYSQIVNDFQKGDIAEGYSVSREKKESFPLTVTSAQKNPTAFYLCASSVGRGVVDGYTFGSGTRLTVV.

The chain links TRBV20-1 to TRBJ2-3; no clear D gene. The CDR3 sequence is 11 residues long. Germline V gene data show CDR1 as DFQATT and CDR2 as SNEGSKA (reference sequence). The germline V and J ends were trimmed by 5 bases and 7 bases, with 10 bases remaining between them. CDR3 region: CSADDSHTQYF. CDR3 nucleotide sequence: TGCAGTGCTGACGACTCACATACGCAGTATTTT.

This clone has just a few counts. The rearrangement joins TRBV5-4 to TRBJ1-1, with 7 positions matching TRBD1. Germline V gene data show CDR1 as SGHNT and CDR2 as YYREEE (reference sequence). The length of the CDR3 is 14 residues. Trimming cost V 3 bases and J 6 bases; bases outside gene matches: 8. In DNA, the CDR3 is TGTGCCAGCAGCTCGCCGACAGGGCGGGCTGAAGCTTTCTTT. This codes for CASSSPTGRAEAFF.

The chain links TRBV18 to TRBJ2-3; D is uncertain. The V and J ends lost 0 bases and 6 bases respectively, with 7 bases between them. This CDR3 spans 13 amino acids. CDR1 is KGHSH and CDR2 is LQKENI in the germline V gene. The CDR3 region is CASSPPSGDTQYF. CDR3 DNA: TGTGCCAGCTCACCACCGAGTGGGGATACGCAGTATTTT.

This chain joins TRBV28 and TRBJ1-3, with TRBD1 matching 7 bases. Per the germline V gene, CDR1 is MDHEN and CDR2 is SYDVKM. The length of the CDR3 is 14 residues. Trimming at V came to 3 bases and at J to 4 bases, leaving 3 bases not matched to a gene. CDR3 region: CASSLPGQGNTIYF. In nucleotides, the CDR3 is TGTGCCAGCAGTTTGCCGGGACAGGGAAACACCATATATTTT. The variable domain in full, completed from reference TRBV28 and TRBJ1-3, reads DVKVTQSSRYLVKRTGEKVFLECVQDMDHENMFWYRQDPGLGLRLIYFSYDVKMKEKGDIPEGYSVSREKKERFSLILESASTNQTSMYLCASSLPGQGNTIYFGEGSWLTVV.

The chain recombines TRBV4-2 with TRBJ1-1, with 12 nucleotides matching TRBD1. Germline values: CDR1 LGHNA, CDR2 YNFKEQ. The CDR3 loop spans 18 amino acids. V lost 1 base to trimming and J lost 4 bases; unmatched junction nucleotides: 10. The CDR3 sequence is CASSQAGTGGLRSTEAFF. The CDR3 DNA reads TGTGCCAGCAGCCAAGCCGGGACAGGGGGCCTGAGAAGCACTGAAGCTTTCTTT.

This chain connects TRBV7-2 to TRBJ2-3; TRBD1 or TRBD2 may be the D gene (7 bases each). Trimming left V 8 bases short and J 3 bases short, with 18 bases between. This CDR3 comprises 15 residues. Germline lookup yields CDR1 SGHTA and CDR2 FQGNSA. The CDR3 DNA reads TGTGCCAGCGGCAGGGGGGGCAAGGGTACAGATACGCAGTATTTT. Its protein is CASGRGGKGTDTQYF.

The chain couples TRBV5-1 to TRBJ1-1; no clear D. The CDR3 runs 13 residues. The V gene's germline CDR1 is SGHRS and CDR2 YFSETQ. The ends were cut back, 0 bases at V and 1 base at J, with 4 bases in the middle. The CDR3 protein is CASSLGTNTEAFF. The CDR3 bases are TGCGCCAGCAGCTTGGGCACGAACACTGAAGCTTTCTTT. The whole variable domain, remainder taken from reference TRBV5-1 and TRBJ1-1, is KAGVTQTPRYLIKTRGQQVTLSCSPISGHRSVSWYQQTPGQGLQFLFEYFSETQRNKGNFPGRFSGRQFSNSRSEMNVSTLELGDSALYLCASSLGTNTEAFFGQGTRLTVV.

V usage is TRBV28 and J usage is TRBJ1-3; no firm D call. Germline V CDR1 and CDR2: MDHEN, SYDVKM. The CDR3 is made up of 15 amino acids. V was trimmed by 6 bases and J by 0 bases, leaving 12 bases between them. The CDR3 sequence: CASSPFAPSGNTIYF. CDR3 sequence (DNA): TGTGCCAGCAGCCCGTTCGCCCCCTCTGGAAACACCATATATTTT.

The chain is built from TRBV2 and TRBJ1-4; the D gene is possibly TRBD1 (5 bases). This CDR3 contains 11 residues. Germline values: CDR1 SNHLY, CDR2 FYNNEI. V lost 7 bases and J lost 6, with 6 bases in between. CDR3 sequence (DNA): TGTGCCAGCACGGGGGATGAAAAACTGTTTTTT. It translates to CASTGDEKLFF.

The J gene is TRBJ2-1, the V gene TRBV19; 10 nucleotides align to TRBD2. CDR1 and CDR2 (germline): LNHDA, SQIVND (reference sequence). V shed 3 bases, J shed 4 bases, and the junction held 12 bases outside the gene matches. This CDR3 contains 18 residues. Written as DNA, the CDR3 is TGTGCCAGTAGTATTCGGAAGCGGGGGGGCTTCTTTTACAATGAGCAGTTCTTC. Translating gives CASSIRKRGGFFYNEQFF.

Turning to this clone: Other nucleotide sequences from this sample produce the same CDR3. This chain joins TRBV18 and TRBJ1-1; no clear D. V was clipped by 2 bases and J by 1 base, with 2 bases between them. CDR1 and CDR2 from the germline V gene are KGHSH and LQKENI. The CDR3 is 12 amino acids. The CDR3 sequence is CASSPGNTEAFF. In DNA, the CDR3 is TGTGCCAGCTCACCAGGGAACACTGAAGCTTTCTTT.

V gene TRBV2 combines with J gene TRBJ1-3, with a tentative D call TRBD1 (5 bases). The CDR3 is 16 residues long. Germline V gene data show CDR1 as SNHLY and CDR2 as FYNNEI. Trimming stripped 4 bases from V and 4 bases from J, with 17 bases between. The CDR3 coding sequence is TGTGCCAGCAGTGCGGCAGGGCAAATAATCGGAAACACCATATATTTT. Residues: CASSAAGQIIGNTIYF.

This sequence joins TRBV20-1 and TRBJ2-5; either TRBD1 or TRBD2 may fit D (7 bases each). Germline V CDR1 and CDR2: DFQATT, SNEGSKA (reference sequence). CDR3 length equals 11 residues. CDR3 coding DNA: TGCAGCCCAGGGGGGGCAGAGACCCAGTACTTC. Amino acids: CSPGGAETQYF.

This chain connects TRBV24-1 to TRBJ2-1; D is possibly TRBD1 (5 bases). V lost 5 bases and J lost 8, with 9 bases in between. This CDR3 region has 12 residues. Per germline, CDR1 KGHDR and CDR2 SFDVKD. The CDR3 loop reads CATSGGDHEQFF. In DNA form, the CDR3 reads TGTGCCACCAGTGGGGGCGACCATGAGCAGTTCTTC.

The chain combines TRBV19 with TRBJ2-7; D is possibly TRBD2 (6 bases). This CDR3 is 15 amino acids long. Trimming left V 3 bases short and J 4 bases short, with 16 bases between. Germline CDR1 is LNHDA and CDR2 is SQIVND (reference sequence). CDR3 bases: TGTGCCAGTAGTATTCCCAGCGGGCGGAGGTACGAGCAGTACTTC. Translated: CASSIPSGRRYEQYF.

The chain is built from TRBV7-3 and TRBJ1-1, with 11 bases identical to TRBD1. CDR1 and CDR2 from the germline V gene are SGHTA and FQGTGA. V was clipped by 5 bases and J by 0 bases; unmatched bases: 11. The CDR3 runs to 18 residues. CDR3 in amino acids: CASSKEGGQGAMNTEAFF. In nucleotides, the CDR3 is TGTGCCAGCAGCAAAGAGGGCGGACAGGGGGCCATGAACACTGAAGCTTTCTTT. Looking up the rest from reference TRBV7-3 and TRBJ1-1 gives the full variable domain: GAGVSQTPSNKVTEKGKYVELRCDPISGHTALYWYRQSLGQGPEFLIYFQGTGAADDSGLPNDRFFAVRPEGSVSTLKIQRTERGDSAVYLCASSKEGGQGAMNTEAFFGQGTRLTVV.

The chain carries TRBV27 and TRBJ2-7; TRBD1 aligns across 9 bases. Germline V gene sequence: CDR1 MNHEY, CDR2 SMNVEV (reference sequence). The CDR3 covers 15 residues. Unmatched junction bases numbered 11, after V lost 5 bases and J lost 6 bases. CDR3 DNA: TGTGCCAGCAGTCTACTTTCGGGACAGGGCGCCGAGCAGTACTTC. Protein: CASSLLSGQGAEQYF.

The table lists this clone with a few counts. This sequence joins TRBV24-1 and TRBJ2-7; D is undetermined. Trimming took 6 bases from V and 3 from J, leaving 8 bases between them. The germline gives CDR1 KGHDR, CDR2 SFDVKD. The CDR3 runs to 12 residues. CDR3 bases: TGTGCCACCAGTATGACTGGCTACGAGCAGTACTTC. This codes for CATSMTGYEQYF.

The chain combines TRBV7-2 with TRBJ1-1; D is ambiguous. Germline CDR1 is SGHTA and CDR2 is FQGNSA. There are 13 residues in the CDR3. V was shortened by 3 bases and J by 0 bases, with 5 bases between the two germline ends. CDR3: CASSFALNTEAFF. The DNA for the CDR3 is TGTGCCAGCAGCTTCGCTTTGAACACTGAAGCTTTCTTT. The full variable domain, in which reference TRBV7-2 and TRBJ1-1 provide the parts outside the CDR3, is GAGVSQSPSNKVTEKGKDVELRCDPISGHTALYWYRQSLGQGLEFLIYFQGNSAPDKSGLPSDRFSAERTGGSVSTLTIQRTQQEDSAVYLCASSFALNTEAFFGQGTRLTVV.